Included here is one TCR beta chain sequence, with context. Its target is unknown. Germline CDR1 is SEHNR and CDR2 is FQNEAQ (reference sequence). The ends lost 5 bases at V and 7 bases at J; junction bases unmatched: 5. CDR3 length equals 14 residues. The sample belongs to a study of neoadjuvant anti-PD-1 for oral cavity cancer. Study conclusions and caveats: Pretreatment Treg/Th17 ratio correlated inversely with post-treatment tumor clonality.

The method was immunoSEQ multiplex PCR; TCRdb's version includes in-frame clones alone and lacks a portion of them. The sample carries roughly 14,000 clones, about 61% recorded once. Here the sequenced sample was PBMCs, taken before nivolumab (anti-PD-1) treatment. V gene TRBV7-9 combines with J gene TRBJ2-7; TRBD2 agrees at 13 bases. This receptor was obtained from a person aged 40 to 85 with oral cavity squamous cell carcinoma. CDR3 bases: TGTGCCAGCAGCCAACTAGCGGGGGGGCTTGAGCAGTACTTC. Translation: CASSQLAGGLEQYF.